A single sample gave rise to the 18 T cell receptor beta chains below, sequenced in a study of monozygotic twins with inflammatory bowel disease. TCRdb derives one entry per CDR3 protein from the 5' RACE reads, leaving out DNA. Here the sample table reports about 300,000 distinct CDR3 sequences. Sequenced material: blood. Receptors originate from a human donor with ulcerative colitis or Crohn's disease, or a healthy co-twin of an affected twin (not recorded which).

The chain employs TRBV5-1 and TRBJ2-7. Germline CDR1 and CDR2: SGHRS and YFSETQ. This CDR3 region has 11 residues. The CDR3 protein is CASSVAGEQYF.

CDR3: CAWSEWGADPIQALHF. V usage is TRBV30 and J usage is TRBJ1-6; TCRdb proposes TRBD1, but this gene call is untestable without DNA. This CDR3 is 16 amino acids long. CDR1 and CDR2 from the germline V gene are GTSNPN and SVGIG (reference sequence). The whole variable domain, remainder taken from reference TRBV30 and TRBJ1-6, is SQTIHQWPATLVQPVGSPLSLECTVEGTSNPNLYWYRQAAGRGLQLLFYSVGIGQISSEVPQNLSASRPQDRQFILSSKKLLLSDSGFYLCAWSEWGADPIQALHFGNGTRLTVT.

The V gene is TRBV25-1, the J gene TRBJ1-4; TCRdb designates TRBD1, a call that cannot be tested without DNA. The CDR3 spans 13 residues. Germline CDR1 and CDR2: MGHDK and SYGVNS. The CDR3 loop reads CASSEFSPNRLFF.

This rearrangement joins TRBV7-2 to TRBJ2-5. CDR1 and CDR2 (germline): SGHTA, FQGNSA. The CDR3 covers 15 residues. The CDR3 is CASSSVGAELETQYF.

This chain's CDR3 is CASRAPGGSSYEQYF. The genes are TRBV2 and TRBJ2-7; TCRdb selects TRBD1, and the lack of DNA leaves this call unchecked. CDR3 length equals 15 residues. The V gene's germline CDR1 is SNHLY and CDR2 FYNNEI.

The genes are TRBV6-2 or TRBV6-3 and TRBJ1-6. The CDR3 covers 15 residues. The germline gives CDR1 MNHEY, CDR2 SVGEGT. The CDR3 is CASSPTGLVNSPLHF.

The chain couples TRBV7-8 to TRBJ1-4. This CDR3 region has 16 residues. Germline V gives CDR1 SGHVS, CDR2 FQNEAQ. This CDR3 reads CASSPLYLGGGEKLFF.

The chain carries TRBV2 and TRBJ1-5. The CDR3 extends over 14 amino acids. CDR1 is SNHLY, CDR2 FYNNEI, per germline. The CDR3 sequence: CASGGVWSNQPQHF.

The chain carries TRBV4-3 and TRBJ2-7; the TCRdb call, TRBD2, lacks DNA for checking. This CDR3 spans 14 amino acids. CDR1 and CDR2 (germline): LGHNA, YSLEER. CDR3 loop: CASGAGLSTYEQYF.

V gene TRBV13 combines with J gene TRBJ1-6. The CDR3 has 16 amino acids. In germline, CDR1 is PRHDT, CDR2 FYEKMQ (reference sequence). The CDR3 sequence: CASSNSQSSYNSPLHF.

The J gene is TRBJ2-7, the V gene TRBV7-8; TCRdb's assignment of TRBD2 cannot be checked, as there is no DNA. CDR3 size: 16 residues. Per germline, CDR1 SGHVS and CDR2 FQNEAQ. CDR3 in amino acids: CASSLEGLAGSYEQYF. The full variable domain, with the rest looked up from reference TRBV7-8 and TRBJ2-7, is GAGVSQSPRYKVAKRGQDVALRCDPISGHVSLFWYQQALGQGPEFLTYFQNEAQLDKSGLPSDRFFAERPEGSVSTLKIQRTQQEDSAVYLCASSLEGLAGSYEQYFGPGTRLTVT.

The chain employs TRBV20-1 and TRBJ2-7. From germline, CDR1 is DFQATT and CDR2 SNEGSKA (reference sequence). The CDR3 totals 13 residues. CDR3 region: CSARIGSPYEQYF.

The J gene is TRBJ1-3, the V gene TRBV12-3 or TRBV12-4. This CDR3 contains 15 residues. CDR3: CASSLAGKSGNTIYF.

This sequence joins TRBV5-1 and TRBJ1-2; TCRdb reports TRBD1, a call that lacks DNA to check it against. Looked up from germline, CDR1 is SGHRS and CDR2 is YFSETQ. The CDR3 has 15 amino acids. CDR3 in amino acids: CASSLVGATNYGYTF. The full variable domain, its missing parts supplied by reference TRBV5-1 and TRBJ1-2, is KAGVTQTPRYLIKTRGQQVTLSCSPISGHRSVSWYQQTPGQGLQFLFEYFSETQRNKGNFPGRFSGRQFSNSRSEMNVSTLELGDSALYLCASSLVGATNYGYTFGSGTRLTVV.

The V gene is TRBV9, the J gene TRBJ1-2; TCRdb indicates TRBD1, and absent DNA this call remains unverified. Germline V gene lookup returns CDR1 SGDLS and CDR2 YYNGEE. The CDR3 loop spans 15 amino acids. The CDR3 loop is CASSGRDQGRYGYTF. Full variable domain (outside the CDR3, taken from reference TRBV9 and TRBJ1-2): DSGVTQTPKHLITATGQRVTLRCSPRSGDLSVYWYQQSLDQGLQFLIQYYNGEERAKGNILERFSAQQFPDLHSELNLSSLELGDSALYFCASSGRDQGRYGYTFGSGTRLTVV.

The V call is TRBV7-9, the J call TRBJ2-1; TCRdb's D call, TRBD2, is unchecked because there is no DNA. Germline V gene sequence: CDR1 SEHNR, CDR2 FQNEAQ (reference sequence). The length of the CDR3 is 16 residues. The CDR3 sequence is CASSSPRTAPGLARFF.

The genes are TRBV5-1 and TRBJ1-4; TCRdb indicates TRBD1, and absent DNA this call remains unverified. This CDR3 is built from 17 residues. Germline V CDR1 and CDR2: SGHRS, YFSETQ. The CDR3 sequence: CASSYGTSYGPNEKLFF. The whole variable domain, filled in from reference TRBV5-1 and TRBJ1-4, reads KAGVTQTPRYLIKTRGQQVTLSCSPISGHRSVSWYQQTPGQGLQFLFEYFSETQRNKGNFPGRFSGRQFSNSRSEMNVSTLELGDSALYLCASSYGTSYGPNEKLFFGSGTQLSVL.

The rearrangement links TRBV6-5 to TRBJ1-4; TCRdb's D gene call, TRBD1, goes unchecked for lack of DNA. Germline-derived CDR1 and CDR2 are MNHEY and SVGAGI. This CDR3 is built from 16 residues. The CDR3 loop is CASNYRDRPTNEKLFF.